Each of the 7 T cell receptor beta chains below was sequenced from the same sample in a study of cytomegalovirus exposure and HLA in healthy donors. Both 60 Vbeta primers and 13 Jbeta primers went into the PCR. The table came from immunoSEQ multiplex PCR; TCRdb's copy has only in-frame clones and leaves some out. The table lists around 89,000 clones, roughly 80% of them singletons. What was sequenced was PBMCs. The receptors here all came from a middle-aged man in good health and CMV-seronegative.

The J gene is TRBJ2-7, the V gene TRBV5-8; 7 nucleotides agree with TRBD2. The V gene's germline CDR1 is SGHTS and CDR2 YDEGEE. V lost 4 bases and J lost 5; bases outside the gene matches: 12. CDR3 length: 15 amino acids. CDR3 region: CASSAGTNPMDEQYF. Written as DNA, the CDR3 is TGTGCCAGCAGCGCCGGGACTAATCCTATGGACGAGCAGTACTTC. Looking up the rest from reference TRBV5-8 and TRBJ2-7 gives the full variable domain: EAGVTQSPTHLIKTRGQQATLRCSPISGHTSVYWYQQALGLGLQFLLWYDEGEERNRGNFPPRFSGRQFPNYSSELNVNALELEDSALYLCASSAGTNPMDEQYFGPGTRLTVT.

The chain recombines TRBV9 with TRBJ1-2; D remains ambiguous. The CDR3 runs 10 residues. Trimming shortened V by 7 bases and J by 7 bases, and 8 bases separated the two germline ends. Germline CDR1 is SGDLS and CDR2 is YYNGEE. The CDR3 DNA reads TGTGCCAGCGCGGGGTCTGGCTACACCTTC. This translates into CASAGSGYTF. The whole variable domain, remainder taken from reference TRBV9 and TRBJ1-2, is DSGVTQTPKHLITATGQRVTLRCSPRSGDLSVYWYQQSLDQGLQFLIQYYNGEERAKGNILERFSAQQFPDLHSELNLSSLELGDSALYFCASAGSGYTFGSGTRLTVV.

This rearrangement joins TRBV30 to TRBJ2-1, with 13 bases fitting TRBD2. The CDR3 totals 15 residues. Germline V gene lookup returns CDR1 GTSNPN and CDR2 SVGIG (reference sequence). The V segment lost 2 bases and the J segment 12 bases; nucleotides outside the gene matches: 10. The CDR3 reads CAWSPTSGGTPRQFF. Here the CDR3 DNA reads TGTGCCTGGAGTCCGACTAGCGGGGGGACGCCGAGGCAGTTCTTC.

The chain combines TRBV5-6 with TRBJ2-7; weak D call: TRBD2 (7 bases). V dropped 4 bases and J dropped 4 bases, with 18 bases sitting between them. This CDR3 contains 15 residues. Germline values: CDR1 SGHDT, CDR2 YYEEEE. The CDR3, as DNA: TGTGCCAGCAGCGTGGTGGGGGGGCCGTCTTACGAGCAGTACTTC. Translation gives CASSVVGGPSYEQYF.

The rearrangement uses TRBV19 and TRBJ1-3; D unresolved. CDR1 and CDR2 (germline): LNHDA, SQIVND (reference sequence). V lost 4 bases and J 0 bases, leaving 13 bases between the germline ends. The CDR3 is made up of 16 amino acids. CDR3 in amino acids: CASSNPLQSSGNTIYF. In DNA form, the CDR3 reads TGTGCCAGTAGTAACCCCCTACAGAGCTCTGGAAACACCATATATTTT.

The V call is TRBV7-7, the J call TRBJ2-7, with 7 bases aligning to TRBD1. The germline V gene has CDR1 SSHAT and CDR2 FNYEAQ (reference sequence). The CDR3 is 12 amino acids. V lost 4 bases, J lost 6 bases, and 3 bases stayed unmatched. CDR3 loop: CASSSGTAEQYF. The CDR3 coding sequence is TGTGCCAGCAGCTCGGGGACAGCCGAGCAGTACTTC.

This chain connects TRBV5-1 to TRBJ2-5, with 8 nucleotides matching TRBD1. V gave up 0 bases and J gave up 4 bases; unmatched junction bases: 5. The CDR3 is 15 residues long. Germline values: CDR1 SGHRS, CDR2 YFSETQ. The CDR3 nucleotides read TGCGCCAGCAGCTTGGCCGAGACAGGGGTAGAGACCCAGTACTTC. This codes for CASSLAETGVETQYF.